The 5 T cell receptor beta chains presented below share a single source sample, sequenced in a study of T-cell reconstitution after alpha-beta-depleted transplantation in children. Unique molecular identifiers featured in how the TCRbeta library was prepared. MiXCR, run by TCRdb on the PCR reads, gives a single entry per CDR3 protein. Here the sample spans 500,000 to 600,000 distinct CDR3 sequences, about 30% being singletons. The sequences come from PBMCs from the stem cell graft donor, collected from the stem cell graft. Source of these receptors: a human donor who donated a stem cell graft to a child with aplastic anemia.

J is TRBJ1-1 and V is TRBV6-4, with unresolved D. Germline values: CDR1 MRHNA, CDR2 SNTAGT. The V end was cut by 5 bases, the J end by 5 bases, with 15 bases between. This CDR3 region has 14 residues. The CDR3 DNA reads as TGTGCCAGCAGTACCTCCCCGTCAGGTACTGAAGCTTTCTTT. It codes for CASSTSPSGTEAFF.

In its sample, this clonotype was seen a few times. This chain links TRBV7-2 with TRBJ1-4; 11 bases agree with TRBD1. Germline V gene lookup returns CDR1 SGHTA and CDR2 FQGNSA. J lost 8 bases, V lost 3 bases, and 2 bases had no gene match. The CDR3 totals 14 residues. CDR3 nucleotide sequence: TGTGCCAGCAGCTTTAGGACAGGGGGCGAAAAACTGTTTTTT. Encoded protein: CASSFRTGGEKLFF.

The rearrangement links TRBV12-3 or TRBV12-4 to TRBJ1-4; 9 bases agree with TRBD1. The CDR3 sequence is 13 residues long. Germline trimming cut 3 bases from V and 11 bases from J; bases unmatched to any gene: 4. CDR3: CASSLGTGSKLFF. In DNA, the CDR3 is TGTGCCAGCAGTTTGGGGACAGGGTCCAAACTGTTTTTT.

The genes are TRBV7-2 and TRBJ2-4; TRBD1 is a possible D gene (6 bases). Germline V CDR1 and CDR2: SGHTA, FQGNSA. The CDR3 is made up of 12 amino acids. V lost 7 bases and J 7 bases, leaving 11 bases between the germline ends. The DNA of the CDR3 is TGTGCCAGCACCGGGACAAGGAACATTCAGTACTTC. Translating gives CASTGTRNIQYF.

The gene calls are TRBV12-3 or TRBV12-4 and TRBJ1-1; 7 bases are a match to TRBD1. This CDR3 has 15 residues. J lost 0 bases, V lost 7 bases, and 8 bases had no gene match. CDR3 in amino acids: CASTQTGTVNTEAFF. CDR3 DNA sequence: TGTGCCAGCACCCAAACCGGGACAGTGAACACTGAAGCTTTCTTT.